The TCR beta chain under discussion was sequenced for a study of cytomegalovirus exposure and HLA in healthy donors. Turning to the study itself: According to later analysis, the same platform produced the 120 or so validation and several hundred first-cohort repertoires. Study-wide points: The tendency of first-cohort TCR clusters to co-occur in the 90 to 150 validation repertoires was the finding of a later analysis. The study designated 160 or so TCR beta chains cytomegalovirus-associated.

Method: immunoSEQ multiplex PCR; TCRdb's copy keeps in-frame clones and lacks some. The data show 170,000 or so clones, with about 86% seen just once and 2.8% held by the top ten. The CDR3 is 18 amino acids. The J segment lost 3 bases and the V segment lost 1 base, leaving 7 bases of the junction unmatched. CDR1 is SGHTA, CDR2 FQGNSA, per germline. As regards this clone: Its antigen is as yet unknown.

The rearrangement links TRBV7-2 to TRBJ2-1, with 12 bases that match TRBD2. The source is a woman between 18 and 29 years old in good health and CMV-seropositive. Sample: PBMCs. In DNA form, the CDR3 reads TGTGCCAGCAGCTTAGGGACTAGCGGGGAGCCCTACTACAATGAGCAGTTCTTC. Translating gives CASSLGTSGEPYYNEQFF.